This entry concerns a single T cell receptor beta chain. This sample was taken from a study of blood T cell repertoires in COVID-19. The assay was immunoSEQ multiplex PCR, and TCRdb's table has in-frame clones only and misses some. Here the sample spans fewer than 250,000 clones, approximately 88% being singletons. Sequenced input: PBMCs or T cells enriched from blood (not recorded which). The source is a young woman with acute COVID-19.

The CDR3 loop reads CASSLYEGTEAFF. DNA for the CDR3: TGTGCCAGCAGCTTATACGAGGGCACTGAAGCTTTCTTT. V and J are TRBV11-2 and TRBJ1-1; D remains unclear. This CDR3 is built from 13 residues. Trimming removed 2 bases at V and 4 bases at J, with 8 bases between. The V gene's germline CDR1 is SGHAT and CDR2 FQNNGV. Full variable domain (missing parts from reference TRBV11-2 and TRBJ1-1): EAGVAQSPRYKIIEKRQSVAFWCNPISGHATLYWYQQILGQGPKLLIQFQNNGVVDDSQLPKDRFSAERLKGVDSTLKIQPAKLEDSAVYLCASSLYEGTEAFFGQGTRLTVV.